The 3 T cell receptor beta chains presented below share a single source sample, sequenced in a study of response to subunit inactivated influenza vaccine. TCRdb fed the RT-PCR reads into MiXCR, producing one record per CDR3 protein. This sample has fewer than 800,000 distinct CDR3 sequences, with 15% to 17% found just once. The sequencing used PBMCs from blood, collected roughly 12 days after vaccination. All receptors derive from a man aged 45-60 years who received an inactivated influenza vaccine.

This clonotype showed up many times. The chain carries TRBV12-3 or TRBV12-4 and TRBJ2-3; 10 bases are a match to TRBD2. The CDR3 has 14 residues. The V segment lost 7 bases and the J segment 7 bases; nucleotides outside the gene matches: 8. This CDR3 is CASTLAGAPNTQYF. The CDR3 nucleotides read TGTGCCAGCACCCTAGCGGGGGCCCCAAATACGCAGTATTTT.

The chain is built from TRBV9 and TRBJ2-7; 10 bases are shared with TRBD2. Germline V gives CDR1 SGDLS, CDR2 YYNGEE. This CDR3 has 16 residues. V lost 0 bases and J lost 3; bases outside the gene matches: 6. Written as DNA, the CDR3 is TGTGCCAGCAGCGTAGGTCTAGCGGGAGAGTTCTACGAGCAGTACTTC. Its translation is CASSVGLAGEFYEQYF. Supplemented by reference TRBV9 and TRBJ2-7, the full variable domain reads DSGVTQTPKHLITATGQRVTLRCSPRSGDLSVYWYQQSLDQGLQFLIQYYNGEERAKGNILERFSAQQFPDLHSELNLSSLELGDSALYFCASSVGLAGEFYEQYFGPGTRLTVT.

This clonotype turned up a few times. V is TRBV12-3 or TRBV12-4 and J is TRBJ1-2; D call uncertain. The CDR3 consists of 13 residues. Between the trimmed V and J ends, which lost 4 bases and 0 bases, there was a span of 6 bases. CDR3 bases: TGTGCCAGCAGTTCCCCCGCTAACTATGGCTACACCTTC. It translates to CASSSPANYGYTF.